This is a list of T cell receptor beta chains from one sample in a study of T cell responses to AZD1222 COVID-19 vaccine. Only in-frame clones appear in the TCRdb table, and some are missing; sequencing was by immunoSEQ multiplex PCR. The profile shows around 160,000 clones, about 93% of them singletons. The specimen comprised peripheral blood, sampled on day 0 of AZD1222 vaccination. All receptors come from an adult in good health. CDR3s include the opening cysteine and the closing phenylalanine or tryptophan.

J gene	V gene	CDR3 protein
TRBJ2-5	TRBV20-1	CSASSRGQETQYF
TRBJ1-6	TRBV7-2	CASSLGGLGNSPLHF
TRBJ1-2	TRBV18	CASSPEGYGYTF
TRBJ1-5	TRBV18	CASSPLSGRYSNQPQHF
TRBJ2-3	TRBV6-5	CASSYSTGTNTDTQYF
TRBJ2-2	TRBV15	CATSVGPLGTSGELFF
TRBJ2-1	TRBV7-3	CASRGTDSNEQFF
TRBJ2-1	TRBV19	CASRKGPNSYNEQFF
TRBJ1-5	TRBV27	CASSVQGAGGAQHF
TRBJ1-1	TRBV5-1	CASSRQVGLNTEAFF
TRBJ2-3	TRBV30	CAWSVFIMVWGGRITDTQYF
TRBJ1-6	TRBV6-1	CASSEIVGDNSPLHF
TRBJ1-3	TRBV15	CATSLRSSPGNTIYF
TRBJ2-5	TRBV19	CASSRRGGGIQETQYF
TRBJ2-3	TRBV4-2	CASSQEEVFGTQYF
TRBJ2-7	TRBV5-1	CASSLGRWSYEQYF
TRBJ2-7	TRBV7-8	CASSLVSGSTYEQYF
TRBJ2-7	TRBV11-2	CASSPGAYDEQYF
TRBJ1-1	TRBV3-1/TRBV3-2	CASSQVGGSTEAFF
TRBJ2-5	TRBV11-1	CASSSRDRGETQYF
TRBJ1-1	TRBV7-9	CASSSPTEKAFF
TRBJ2-2	TRBV2	CASSEEGQGNTGELFF
TRBJ2-6	TRBV19	CASSRQLITGSGANVLTF
TRBJ1-1	TRBV6-5	CASSPDRGVTEAFF
TRBJ2-1	TRBV6-6	CASSPRDPKGSYNEQFF
TRBJ2-7	TRBV6-4	CASSESWTGKNEQYF
TRBJ2-5	TRBV21-1	CASSKIPTSGSVETQYF
TRBJ1-3	TRBV5-1	CASSLGDRGLGNTIYF
TRBJ1-1	TRBV5-4	CASSRGVETEAFF
TRBJ1-4	TRBV19	CASRTKAPGGEKLFF
TRBJ2-1	TRBV5-5	CASSRFGTSGSSYNEQFF
TRBJ2-5	TRBV15	CATSSRTGGTQYF
TRBJ1-1	TRBV5-1	CASSYQGRDTEAFF
TRBJ1-2	TRBV2	CASSGIVRGGGYTF
TRBJ1-3	TRBV5-1	CASSLAGVPGNTIYF
TRBJ1-4	TRBV21-1	CASSNRDLGFF
TRBJ1-6	TRBV9	CASSPTTDPVSSPLHF
TRBJ2-7	TRBV6-1	CAAGTSYEQYF
TRBJ1-3	TRBV7-8	CASSLFMSGGPGNTIYF
TRBJ1-2	TRBV5-6	CASSFGGVYGYTF
TRBJ2-1	TRBV9	CASSVSGTNYNEQFF
TRBJ2-1	TRBV9	CASSVASGRNEQFF
TRBJ1-1	TRBV19	CAIRTGGAENTEAFF
TRBJ2-5	TRBV18	CASSPPGLGDQYF
TRBJ1-1	TRBV29-1	CSVAQHGQADLNTEAFF
TRBJ1-1	TRBV2	CASSVGTGMNTEAFF
TRBJ2-2	TRBV2	CASSDLGDWAGELFF
TRBJ1-5	TRBV21-1	CASSKGRPRGSQPQHF
TRBJ2-7	TRBV27	CASSWTGRSYEQYF
TRBJ2-5	TRBV24-1	CATSDHQETQYF
TRBJ1-3	TRBV11-2	CASSLTGVVGNTIYF
TRBJ2-6	TRBV12-1	CASTLQAGSGANVLTF
TRBJ1-1	TRBV2	CASRAPGGWTEAFF
TRBJ2-7	TRBV28	CASSLNRGSEQYF
TRBJ2-7	TRBV10-1	CASSESGAGTGYEQYF